The clone carrying this T cell receptor (beta chain) was detected many times. TCRdb analysed the PCR reads with MiXCR anew, one entry per CDR3 protein. This sample has some 320,000 distinct CDR3 sequences; around 21% occur once, and the top ten carry under 0.95%. The germline gives CDR1 SGDLS, CDR2 YYNGEE. V lost 2 bases, J lost 2 bases, and 19 bases lay in between. This CDR3 is 17 amino acids long. This specimen belongs to a study of molecular identifiers for immune sequencing clone quantification. Sorting recovered naive CD8 T cells on a CD8+CD4-CCR7+CD45RA+ profile. This clonotype was obtained from a human donor in good health. Some libraries in this study had Jurkat cell RNA spiked in. This chain uses TRBV9 with TRBJ1-1; D possibly corresponds to TRBD1 (6 bases). The sequencing input was naive CD8+ T cells from blood, with Jurkat cell RNA spiked in. Subset indicated: FACS-sorted CD8+CD4-CCR7+CD45RA+ naive T cells. The CDR3 loop is CASSVRGRGGLNTEAFF. In nucleotides, the CDR3 is TGTGCCAGCAGCGTGAGGGGGAGGGGGGGACTTAACACTGAAGCTTTCTTT.